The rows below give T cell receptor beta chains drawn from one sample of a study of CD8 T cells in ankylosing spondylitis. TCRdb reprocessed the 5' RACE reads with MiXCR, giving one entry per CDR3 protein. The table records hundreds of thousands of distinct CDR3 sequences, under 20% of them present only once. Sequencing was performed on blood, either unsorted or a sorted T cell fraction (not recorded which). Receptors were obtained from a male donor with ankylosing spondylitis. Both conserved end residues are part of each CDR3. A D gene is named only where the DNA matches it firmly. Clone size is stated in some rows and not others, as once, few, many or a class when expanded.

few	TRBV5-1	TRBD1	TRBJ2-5	TGCGCCAGCAGCTTGCAGGGGGACCAAGAGACCCAGTACTTC	CASSLQGDQETQYF
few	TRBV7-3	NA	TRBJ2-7	TGTGCCAGCAGCTTAGGTCAGGGCGCCGAGCAGTACTTC	CASSLGQGAEQYF
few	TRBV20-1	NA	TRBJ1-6	TGCAGTGCTCAGAGCTCCTATAATTCACCCCTCCACTTT	CSAQSSYNSPLHF
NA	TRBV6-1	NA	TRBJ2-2	TGTGCCAGCAAAACTAGTGGGAACACCGGGGAGCTGTTTTTT	CASKTSGNTGELFF
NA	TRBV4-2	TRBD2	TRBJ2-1	TGTGCCAGCAGCCAGAGGACTAGCGGGAGGAGTGAGCAGTTCTTC	CASSQRTSGRSEQFF
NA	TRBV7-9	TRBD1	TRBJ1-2	TGTGCCATCCTACCTGCCGGGACAGGGGCTTCTGGCTACACCTTC	CAILPAGTGASGYTF
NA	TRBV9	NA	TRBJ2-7	TGTGCCAGCAGCGCCTTAACATCCTCCGAGCAGTACTTC	CASSALTSSEQYF
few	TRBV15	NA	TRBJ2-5	TGTGCCACCAGCGTGGACCCTCAAGAGACCCAGTACTTC	CATSVDPQETQYF
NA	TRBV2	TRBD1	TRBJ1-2	TGTGCCAGCAGTGACAGGGGGCGATGGGGCTACACCTTC	CASSDRGRWGYTF
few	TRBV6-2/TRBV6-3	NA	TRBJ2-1	TGTGCCAGCACAGACCCCCCTGGTAATGAGCAGTTCTTC	CASTDPPGNEQFF
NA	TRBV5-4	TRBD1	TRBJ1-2	TGTGCCAGCAGCGCACAGGGGAGGGATGGCTACACCTTC	CASSAQGRDGYTF
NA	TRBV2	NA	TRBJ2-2	TGTGCCAGTTCACCAGGGGGGATGTGGACCGGGGAGCTGTTTTTT	CASSPGGMWTGELFF
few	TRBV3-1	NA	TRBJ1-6	TGTGCCAGCAGCCAAGAAGGTGGCAGGTCTAATTCACCCCTCCACTTT	CASSQEGGRSNSPLHF
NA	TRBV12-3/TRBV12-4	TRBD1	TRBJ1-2	TGTGCCAGCAGTCAGGACAGGAGAAACTATGGCTACACCTTC	CASSQDRRNYGYTF
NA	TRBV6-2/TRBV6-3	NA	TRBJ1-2	TGTGCCAGCAGTGAGTCGTCAGCAAGCTATGGCTACACCTTC	CASSESSASYGYTF
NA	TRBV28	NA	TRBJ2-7	TGTGCCAGCAGTTCCCGGGTCTACGAGCAGTACTTC	CASSSRVYEQYF
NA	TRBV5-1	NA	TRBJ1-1	TGCGCCAGCAGCCGCACAGGGTTTGAGACTGAAGCTTTCTTT	CASSRTGFETEAFF
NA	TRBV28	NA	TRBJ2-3	TGTGCCAGCAGTTTGAGGACCCCGGCTACGCAGTATTTT	CASSLRTPATQYF
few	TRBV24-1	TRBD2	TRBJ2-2	TGTGCCACCAGTGACCCAAGCGGGAGTACCACCGGGGAGCTGTTTTTT	CATSDPSGSTTGELFF
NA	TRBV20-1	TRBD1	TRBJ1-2	TGCAGTGCTAGAAGCCGGACAGGGGGCGTCTATGGCTACACCTTC	CSARSRTGGVYGYTF
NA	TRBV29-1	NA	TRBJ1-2	TGCAGCGTTGAGAGATCCTATGGCTACACCTTC	CSVERSYGYTF
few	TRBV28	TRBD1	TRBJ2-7	TGTGCCAGCAGCGACGGCCGGGACAGGGGTTTGAGTTCCTACGAGCAGTACTTC	CASSDGRDRGLSSYEQYF
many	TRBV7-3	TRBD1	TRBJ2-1	TGTGCCAGCAGCTTAATAGGGGGCCCAAAACCCAATGAGCAGTTCTTC	CASSLIGGPKPNEQFF
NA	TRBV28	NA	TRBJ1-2	TGTGCCAGCAGTTTAAATGGGTACTATGGCTACACCTTC	CASSLNGYYGYTF
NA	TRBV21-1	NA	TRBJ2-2	TGTGCCAGCAGCTCCAAACCGGGACAAATGCGGGAGCTGTTTTTT	CASSSKPGQMRELFF
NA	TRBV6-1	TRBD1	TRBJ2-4	TGTGCCAGCAGAGCCTTACCGGGACAGGGGGACATTCAGTACTTC	CASRALPGQGDIQYF
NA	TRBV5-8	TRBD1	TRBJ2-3	TGTGCCAGCAGGATACCCGGGACAGGGGACACAGATACGCAGTATTTT	CASRIPGTGDTDTQYF
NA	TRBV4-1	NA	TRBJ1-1	TGCGCCAGCAGCCAAGTCGGCAGGGTTCCGTCAGAAGCTTTCTTT	CASSQVGRVPSEAFF
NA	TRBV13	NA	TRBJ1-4	TGTGCCAGCAGCTTAGGGGGGAAGACTGAAAAACTGTTTTTT	CASSLGGKTEKLFF
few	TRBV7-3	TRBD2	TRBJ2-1	TGTGCCAGCAGCTTAAAACCCGGGGGGAATGAGCAGTTCTTC	CASSLKPGGNEQFF
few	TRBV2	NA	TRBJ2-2	TGTGCCAGCAGCGGAACCGGAGGGGTAAACGGGGAGCTGTTTTTT	CASSGTGGVNGELFF
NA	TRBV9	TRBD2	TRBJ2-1	TGTGCCAGCAGCGTAGGGCTTAGCGGGAGAGCCTACAATGAGCAGTTCTTC	CASSVGLSGRAYNEQFF
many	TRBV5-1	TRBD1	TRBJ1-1	TGCGCCAGCAGCTTGGTGGACAGGGGTAACACTGAAGCTTTCTTT	CASSLVDRGNTEAFF
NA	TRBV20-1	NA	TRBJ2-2	TGCAGTGCTCTAGGACCTTACACCGGGGAGCTGTTTTTT	CSALGPYTGELFF
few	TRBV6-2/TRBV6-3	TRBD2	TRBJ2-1	TGTGCCAGCAGTTGGCGGGAGGTTGAGCAGTTCTTC	CASSWREVEQFF
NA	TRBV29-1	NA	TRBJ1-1	TGCAGCGTTTACCGGGTTACGAACACTGAAGCTTTCTTT	CSVYRVTNTEAFF
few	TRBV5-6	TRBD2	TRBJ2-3	TGTGCCAGCAGCCGGGGACTAGCGGGGGGGGCCCTCACAGGAGATACGCAGTATTTT	CASSRGLAGGALTGDTQYF
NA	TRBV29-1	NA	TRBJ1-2	TGCAGCGCCGAGGCGAGGCTAGGGACACCTTATAACTATGGCTACACCTTC	CSAEARLGTPYNYGYTF
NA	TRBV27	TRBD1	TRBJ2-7	TGTGCCAGCAGTTTAAATCCGGGACAGAAGAACTACGAGCAGTACTTC	CASSLNPGQKNYEQYF
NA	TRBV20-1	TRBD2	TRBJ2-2	TGCAGTGCTAGAGTTCGACTAGCGGGAGAGGGCGGGGAGCTGTTTTTT	CSARVRLAGEGGELFF
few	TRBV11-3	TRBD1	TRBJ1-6	TGTGCCAGCAGCTTGGAGGGGACAGCATATAATTCACCCCTCCACTTT	CASSLEGTAYNSPLHF
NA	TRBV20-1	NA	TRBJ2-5	TGCAGTGCGGGCGAGGGGACCCAGTACTTC	CSAGEGTQYF
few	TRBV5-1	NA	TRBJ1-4	TGCGCCAGCAGCTGGGGACCGCAGGGGGAAAAACTGTTTTTT	CASSWGPQGEKLFF
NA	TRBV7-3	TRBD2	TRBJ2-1	TGTGCCAGCAGCTTAAATCCGGGCGGGGGGGCAAATGAGCAGTTCTTC	CASSLNPGGGANEQFF
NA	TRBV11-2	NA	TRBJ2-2	TGTGCCAGCAGCTTAGGAGGGTCCGGGGAGCTGTTTTTT	CASSLGGSGELFF
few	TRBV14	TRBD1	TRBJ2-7	TGTGCCAGCAGCCGGACAGGAGGTTACTACGAGCAGTACTTC	CASSRTGGYYEQYF